The 25 T cell receptor beta chains below all came from one sample that was sequenced in a study of CD4+ T cells in melanoma. Clones were read by immunoSEQ multiplex PCR, and TCRdb kept only the in-frame ones, dropping some. The table includes 18,000 or so clones, approximately 84% detected once. Sequenced material: cells from a culture (not recorded whether cultured in vitro). The receptors originated from a human donor with melanoma.

The chain combines TRBV5-1 with TRBJ1-1; the D is unclear. V was trimmed by 0 bases and J by 0 bases, leaving 12 bases between them. CDR3 size: 16 residues. Germline assignment: CDR1 SGHRS and CDR2 YFSETQ. CDR3 sequence reads: CASSLGQALLNTEAFF. CDR3 nucleotides: TGCGCCAGCAGCTTGGGCCAGGCCCTCTTGAACACTGAAGCTTTCTTT. The full variable domain, its missing parts supplied by reference TRBV5-1 and TRBJ1-1, is KAGVTQTPRYLIKTRGQQVTLSCSPISGHRSVSWYQQTPGQGLQFLFEYFSETQRNKGNFPGRFSGRQFSNSRSEMNVSTLELGDSALYLCASSLGQALLNTEAFFGQGTRLTVV.

DNA of the CDR3: TGTGCCAGCAGCTTAGCGGGGACAGGGGATGAAAAACTGTTTTTT. This gives the protein CASSLAGTGDEKLFF. The rearrangement joins TRBV7-2 to TRBJ1-4, with 10 bases matching TRBD1. Germline CDR1 is SGHTA and CDR2 is FQGNSA. There are 15 residues in the CDR3. The trim removed 0 bases at V and 6 bases at J, leaving 1 base unmatched.

CDR3 region: CASSPFQAGGVGDTQYF. CDR3 bases: TGCGCCAGCAGCCCTTTCCAAGCGGGGGGCGTCGGAGATACGCAGTATTTT. The chain carries TRBV5-1 and TRBJ2-3; 9 positions match TRBD2. The CDR3 runs to 17 residues. Trimming removed 4 bases from V and 5 bases from J; junction bases left unmatched: 14. Germline V gene sequence: CDR1 SGHRS, CDR2 YFSETQ.

This sequence joins TRBV5-1 and TRBJ2-5, with D hard to call. CDR1 is SGHRS and CDR2 is YFSETQ in the germline V gene. V gave up 1 base and J gave up 5 bases, with 15 bases separating them. The CDR3 spans 15 residues. CDR3: CASSLWWGTRETQYF. CDR3 nucleotides: TGCGCCAGCAGCTTGTGGTGGGGTACGAGGGAGACCCAGTACTTC.

The CDR3 spells CAIRVDRDTEAFF. CDR3 in DNA: TGTGCCATCAGAGTCGACAGGGACACTGAAGCTTTCTTT. V gene TRBV10-3 combines with J gene TRBJ1-1, with 7 bases matching TRBD1. The V gene's germline CDR1 is ENHRY and CDR2 SYGVKD. V was pared by 6 bases and J by 3 bases, with 4 bases of the junction left unmatched. The CDR3 runs 13 residues.

CDR3 bases: TGTGCCTGGAAAGCAGAGTGGGGGGCTATTGGAAACACCATATATTTT. Residues: CAWKAEWGAIGNTIYF. The chain couples TRBV30 to TRBJ1-3; TRBD1 might be the D (6 bases). V lost 4 bases, J lost 3 bases, and 19 bases lay in between. Per germline, CDR1 GTSNPN and CDR2 SVGIG (reference sequence). The CDR3 contains 16 residues.

V and J are TRBV6-1 and TRBJ1-1; no reliable D call. CDR1 is MNHNS, CDR2 SASEGT, per germline. The CDR3 is 17 amino acids. With 1 base removed from V and 5 bases from J, the gap between germline ends came to 20 bases. CDR3 DNA: TGTGCCAGCAGTGAAGAATGGAGGCGGCTTCCCCCAACTGAAGCTTTCTTT. Translation: CASSEEWRRLPPTEAFF.

The chain recombines TRBV19 with TRBJ1-5; 7 nucleotides agree with TRBD1. CDR3 size: 14 residues. Germline CDR1 LNHDA, CDR2 SQIVND (reference sequence). V lost 11 bases, J lost 7 bases, and 14 bases stayed unmatched. CDR3 DNA sequence: TGTGCCTCGACTCTCAGGGGGGTCGGCCAGCCCCAGCATTTT. This codes for CASTLRGVGQPQHF.

V is TRBV18 and J is TRBJ1-6; D is undetermined. The V end lost 3 bases, the J end lost 5 bases, and 26 bases lay between the germline ends. CDR1 is KGHSH and CDR2 is LQKENI in the germline V gene. The CDR3 has 20 amino acids. The CDR3: CASSPSLLVRSLINNSPLHF. The DNA for the CDR3 is TGTGCCAGCTCACCCAGCCTTCTCGTCCGGTCGTTAATTAATAATTCACCCCTCCACTTT. Combining the CDR3 with reference TRBV18 and TRBJ1-6 gives the whole variable domain NAGVMQNPRHLVRRRGQEARLRCSPMKGHSHVYWYRQLPEEGLKFMVYLQKENIIDESGMPKERFSAEFPKEGPSILRIQQVVRGDSAAYFCASSPSLLVRSLINNSPLHFGNGTRLTVT.

This clone was detected a few times. The CDR3 region is CASSLTGGPYNEQFF. As DNA, the CDR3 is TGTGCCAGCAGCCTCACAGGGGGCCCCTACAATGAGCAGTTCTTC. This chain links TRBV7-3 with TRBJ2-1, with 9 bases aligning to TRBD1. V lost 5 bases and J lost 2; bases outside the gene matches: 4. CDR1 is SGHTA, CDR2 FQGTGA, per germline. CDR3 length: 15 residues.

This clone was seen only a few times. This chain connects TRBV5-1 to TRBJ2-5; 8 bases match TRBD1. J was trimmed by 1 base and V by 4 bases; bases with no gene match: 3. The CDR3 is made up of 14 amino acids. The V gene's germline CDR1 is SGHRS and CDR2 YFSETQ. The CDR3 bases are TGCGCCAGCAGCCGAGGGACAGGCCAAGAGACCCAGTACTTC. Protein: CASSRGTGQETQYF. Variable domain in full (rest from reference TRBV5-1 and TRBJ2-5): KAGVTQTPRYLIKTRGQQVTLSCSPISGHRSVSWYQQTPGQGLQFLFEYFSETQRNKGNFPGRFSGRQFSNSRSEMNVSTLELGDSALYLCASSRGTGQETQYFGPGTRLLVL.

This clone was recorded a few times. The gene calls are TRBV6-6 and TRBJ2-7; the D is unclear. The CDR3 sequence is 13 residues long. Germline loops: CDR1 MNHNY, CDR2 SVGAGI (reference sequence). Trimming cost V 5 bases and J 4 bases, with 12 bases left between them. In nucleotides, the CDR3 is TGTGCCAGCAGTGTGGATGGAAGATACGAGCAGTACTTC. Translated, it gives CASSVDGRYEQYF.

CDR3 sequence (DNA): TGTGCCAGCAGTGAGGACGCAGGACCCGACTCCTACGAGCAGTACTTC. Translating it yields CASSEDAGPDSYEQYF. The V call is TRBV9, the J call TRBJ2-7, with no clear D. The CDR3 consists of 16 residues. The V gene lost 5 bases and the J gene lost 0 bases, with 18 bases spanning the gap. The germline V gene has CDR1 SGDLS and CDR2 YYNGEE.

This rearrangement joins TRBV28 to TRBJ2-7; tentatively, D is TRBD1 (6 bases). This CDR3 contains 16 residues. Germline-derived CDR1 and CDR2 are MDHEN and SYDVKM. V lost 5 bases, J lost 0 bases, and 17 bases lay in between. The CDR3 loop reads CASSPRWGQSSYEQYF. Here the CDR3 DNA reads TGTGCCAGCAGTCCGCGGTGGGGACAAAGCTCCTACGAGCAGTACTTC.

The rearrangement joins TRBV27 to TRBJ2-7; TRBD2 matches at 9 bases. CDR3 length: 14 amino acids. The V segment lost 7 bases and the J segment 7 bases; nucleotides outside the gene matches: 11. Germline-derived CDR1 and CDR2 are MNHEY and SMNVEV (reference sequence). The CDR3 loop is CASNTVLAGDEQYF. In nucleotides, the CDR3 is TGTGCCAGCAACACCGTCTTAGCGGGGGATGAGCAGTACTTC.

The chain's CDR3 is CASTLAGSTYNEQFF. DNA of the CDR3: TGTGCCAGCACCTTAGCGGGGTCTACCTACAATGAGCAGTTCTTC. V and J are TRBV2 and TRBJ2-1, with TRBD2 identical over 8 bases. The trim removed 7 bases at V and 2 bases at J, leaving 7 bases unmatched. CDR1 is SNHLY and CDR2 is FYNNEI in the germline V gene. This CDR3 contains 15 residues.

The chain is built from TRBV9 and TRBJ2-5; D is ambiguous. Trimming stripped 3 bases from V and 2 bases from J, with 8 bases between. Germline CDR1 and CDR2: SGDLS and YYNGEE. CDR3 length equals 13 residues. Here the CDR3 DNA reads TGTGCCAGCAGCGGAAGGACGCAAGAGACCCAGTACTTC. Translation: CASSGRTQETQYF.

This rearrangement joins TRBV5-4 to TRBJ2-2, with D perhaps matching TRBD1 or TRBD2 (5 bases each). Germline assignment: CDR1 SGHNT and CDR2 YYREEE (reference sequence). The V gene lost 3 bases and the J gene lost 6 bases, with 18 bases spanning the gap. This CDR3 spans 16 amino acids. The CDR3 loop reads CASSSSGRRDAGELFF. For the CDR3, the DNA is TGTGCCAGCAGCTCCTCGGGGCGCCGGGACGCCGGGGAGCTGTTTTTT.

This clone was counted a single time. This chain joins TRBV18 and TRBJ1-6; tentative D call: TRBD1 (5 bases). Germline values: CDR1 KGHSH, CDR2 LQKENI. Trimming stripped 6 bases from V and 6 bases from J, with 15 bases between. The CDR3 runs 15 residues. The CDR3 coding sequence is TGTGCCAGCTCCCAATCGACAGCAATTAATTCACCCCTCCACTTT. Its protein product is CASSQSTAINSPLHF.

The V call is TRBV7-2, the J call TRBJ2-7; 7 bases match TRBD2. CDR1 SGHTA and CDR2 FQGNSA come from the germline V gene. J was trimmed by 7 bases and V by 5 bases; bases with no gene match: 14. CDR3 length: 15 residues. CDR3 loop: CASSGGRVASLEQYF. The CDR3, as DNA: TGTGCCAGCAGCGGGGGGAGGGTAGCCTCCTTGGAGCAGTACTTC. The whole variable domain, remainder taken from reference TRBV7-2 and TRBJ2-7, is GAGVSQSPSNKVTEKGKDVELRCDPISGHTALYWYRQSLGQGLEFLIYFQGNSAPDKSGLPSDRFSAERTGGSVSTLTIQRTQQEDSAVYLCASSGGRVASLEQYFGPGTRLTVT.

This chain links TRBV5-1 with TRBJ1-1; tentative D call: TRBD1 (6 bases). Germline V gene lookup returns CDR1 SGHRS and CDR2 YFSETQ. The CDR3 has 14 amino acids. Between the trimmed V and J ends, which lost 3 bases and 4 bases, there was a span of 13 bases. The DNA for the CDR3 is TGCGCCAGCAGCTGGACCACAGGGACCACTGAAGCTTTCTTT. This sequence encodes CASSWTTGTTEAFF.

This chain joins TRBV27 and TRBJ2-6; D gene uncertain. Trimming stripped 5 bases from V and 5 bases from J, with 19 bases between. CDR1 is MNHEY, CDR2 SMNVEV, per germline (reference sequence). The CDR3 is made up of 17 amino acids. In DNA, the CDR3 is TGTGCCAGCAGTGGATCAGCGCTACAAAGTCGGGCCAACGTCCTGACTTTC. Residues: CASSGSALQSRANVLTF.

This chain uses TRBV6-5 with TRBJ1-6; possibly TRBD1 for D (6 bases). V gave up 5 bases and J gave up 11 bases, with 16 bases separating them. The CDR3 covers 14 residues. Per the germline V gene, CDR1 is MNHEY and CDR2 is SVGAGI. The CDR3 is CASSPQGYIPPLHF. DNA of the CDR3: TGTGCCAGCAGTCCGCAGGGGTATATTCCACCCCTCCACTTT.

The V and J genes are TRBV7-2 and TRBJ2-3; 13 bases line up with TRBD2. The germline CDR1 and CDR2 sequences are SGHTA and FQGNSA. The length of the CDR3 is 19 residues. Unmatched junction bases numbered 11, after V lost 5 bases and J lost 0 bases. CDR3 sequence: CASSPKRTSGGSSTDTQYF. DNA for the CDR3: TGTGCCAGCAGCCCGAAAAGGACTAGCGGGGGTTCTAGCACAGATACGCAGTATTTT.

The CDR3 reads CASSQGLLADDEQYF. In DNA form, the CDR3 reads TGTGCCAGCAGCCAAGGACTTCTAGCAGACGACGAGCAGTACTTC. V gene TRBV5-4 combines with J gene TRBJ2-7; possibly TRBD2 for D (5 bases). The length of the CDR3 is 15 residues. Between the trimmed V and J ends, which lost 4 bases and 5 bases, there was a span of 19 bases. Per the germline V gene, CDR1 is SGHNT and CDR2 is YYREEE (reference sequence).